The following is a TCR beta chain sequence with its context. Sequencing relied on a cDNA template that was reverse transcribed from extracted RNA. The repertoire was sequenced with immunoSEQ multiplex PCR; TCRdb's copy has only in-frame clones and lacks some. The profile shows roughly 190,000 clones, 60% of them singletons. This sample is drawn from a study of CD8+ T cells in alopecia areata. Specified treatment: oral pan-JAK inhibitor, 5-10 mg twice daily. Germline loops: CDR1 ENHRY, CDR2 SYGVKD. Trimming removed 0 bases from V and 3 bases from J, with 8 bases in between. This CDR3 region has 14 residues.

The source of this sequence is a human donor with alopecia areata. The rearrangement joins TRBV10-3 to TRBJ1-2; D gene ambiguous. The starting material was CD4+ T cells sorted from blood, obtained at week 4, from a patient treated with tofacitinib. CDR3 in DNA: TGTGCCATCAGTGAGTCAGGCGCCTACTATGGCTACACCTTC. Residues: CAISESGAYYGYTF.